Shown below are 13 T cell receptor beta chains from a single sample sequenced in a study of control samples from healthy donors and cancer patients. Data came from immunoSEQ multiplex PCR; TCRdb stores just in-frame clones and leaves some out. The sample records roughly 120,000 clones, about 95% being singletons. The specimen was blood. All receptors derive from a man aged 25 to 40 in good health.

V gene TRBV6-5 combines with J gene TRBJ1-5; D possibly corresponds to TRBD1 (6 bases). Germline V CDR1 and CDR2: MNHEY, SVGAGI. The CDR3 runs to 15 residues. Between the trimmed V and J ends, which lost 6 bases and 0 bases, there was a span of 12 bases. The CDR3: CASRRQENSNQPQHF. In DNA, the CDR3 is TGTGCCAGCAGACGACAGGAGAATAGCAATCAGCCCCAGCATTTT.

The V gene is TRBV7-9, the J gene TRBJ2-3; D is possibly TRBD2 (6 bases). The V end lost 5 bases, the J end lost 2 bases, and 14 bases lay between the germline ends. The CDR3 length is 15 residues. Germline V gene lookup returns CDR1 SEHNR and CDR2 FQNEAQ (reference sequence). The CDR3 DNA follows: TGTGCCAGCAGCGACGGGACTCGATTCACAGATACGCAGTATTTT. Translation gives CASSDGTRFTDTQYF.

The J gene is TRBJ2-2, the V gene TRBV19; D is possibly TRBD1 (6 bases). Germline CDR1 LNHDA, CDR2 SQIVND (reference sequence). The CDR3 runs to 17 residues. Trimming stripped 3 bases from V and 7 bases from J, with 21 bases between. CDR3 DNA sequence: TGTGCCAGTAGTATGGATGCGACAGGAGAGCTTATCGGGGAGCTGTTTTTT. This sequence encodes CASSMDATGELIGELFF.

This rearrangement joins TRBV7-2 to TRBJ2-2, with 8 nucleotides matching TRBD2. The CDR3 is made up of 16 amino acids. Trimming at V came to 4 bases and at J to 0 bases, leaving 4 bases not matched to a gene. In germline, CDR1 is SGHTA, CDR2 FQGNSA. The CDR3 reads CASSSRGLANTGELFF. The CDR3 bases are TGTGCCAGCAGCTCGCGGGGACTAGCGAACACCGGGGAGCTGTTTTTT.

This clone appeared a single time. The CDR3 loop is CASSQDPGSSTDTQYF. The CDR3 DNA is TGTGCCAGCAGCCAAGATCCGGGATCCAGCACAGATACGCAGTATTTT. The V call is TRBV4-2, the J call TRBJ2-3; D may be TRBD2 (5 bases). Germline-derived CDR1 and CDR2 are LGHNA and YNFKEQ. Between the trimmed V and J ends, which lost 0 bases and 0 bases, there was a span of 10 bases. The CDR3 contains 16 residues.

The chain employs TRBV27 and TRBJ2-3, with a weak D call TRBD2 (6 bases). Germline CDR1 is MNHEY and CDR2 is SMNVEV (reference sequence). This CDR3 is built from 14 residues. V lost 10 bases to trimming and J lost 2 bases, with 16 bases between them. The chain's CDR3 is CATIGGVDTDTQYF. The CDR3, as DNA: TGTGCCACTATTGGCGGGGTGGACACAGATACGCAGTATTTT.

Only one count was recorded for this clone. The chain has TRBV5-1 and TRBJ1-5, with D unclear. The ends were cut back, 1 base at V and 6 bases at J, with 8 bases in the middle. Germline V gene sequence: CDR1 SGHRS, CDR2 YFSETQ. The CDR3 is 13 amino acids. The CDR3 DNA reads TGCGCCAGCAGCTTGTCGGGGTTTCAGCCCCAGCATTTT. Amino acids: CASSLSGFQPQHF.

The rearrangement links TRBV4-3 to TRBJ2-7, with a tentative D call TRBD1 (5 bases). The germline CDR1 and CDR2 sequences are LGHNA and YSLEER. Trimming stripped 1 base from V and 5 bases from J, with 12 bases between. This CDR3 spans 14 amino acids. CDR3 in amino acids: CASSQAPGYHEQYF. CDR3 sequence (DNA): TGCGCCAGCAGCCAAGCACCAGGGTACCACGAGCAGTACTTC.

The rearrangement joins TRBV6-6 to TRBJ2-1; unclear D gene. The CDR3 totals 16 residues. CDR1 is MNHNY, CDR2 SVGAGI, per germline (reference sequence). V was cut by 6 bases and J by 2 bases, with 17 bases left in between. The CDR3 region is CASSLLGNAPYNEQFF. As DNA, the CDR3 is TGTGCCAGCAGCCTCCTTGGTAATGCCCCCTACAATGAGCAGTTCTTC.

The genes are TRBV4-3 and TRBJ2-3; possibly TRBD1 or TRBD2 for D (5 bases each). The CDR3 contains 15 residues. Germline values: CDR1 LGHNA, CDR2 YSLEER. The V gene lost 8 bases and the J gene lost 1 base, with 16 bases spanning the gap. CDR3 residues: CASGTPGRGTDTQYF. CDR3 bases: TGCGCCAGCGGGACCCCTGGACGGGGCACAGATACGCAGTATTTT.

This chain joins TRBV9 and TRBJ1-1, with D perhaps matching TRBD1 (6 bases). Germline V lookup: CDR1 SGDLS, CDR2 YYNGEE. CDR3 size: 13 residues. The germline V and J ends were trimmed by 3 bases and 4 bases, with 10 bases remaining between them. CDR3 residues: CASSASRGTEAFF. In nucleotides, the CDR3 is TGTGCCAGCAGCGCTTCCAGGGGCACTGAAGCTTTCTTT. The full variable domain, completed using reference TRBV9 and TRBJ1-1, is DSGVTQTPKHLITATGQRVTLRCSPRSGDLSVYWYQQSLDQGLQFLIQYYNGEERAKGNILERFSAQQFPDLHSELNLSSLELGDSALYFCASSASRGTEAFFGQGTRLTVV.

The J gene is TRBJ1-6, the V gene TRBV21-1; the table's D call of TRBD1 was not tested on the DNA. TRBV21-1 is a pseudogene segment. There are 15 residues in the CDR3. The CDR3 here is CASSRQGAQDSPLHF. CDR3 sequence (DNA): TGTGCCAGCAGCAGACAGGGGGCGCAGGATTCACCCCTCCACTTT.

The genes are TRBV18 and TRBJ1-1; 7 nucleotides match TRBD1. The V and J ends lost 4 bases and 1 base, in that order; junction bases with no gene match: 6. CDR1 is KGHSH and CDR2 is LQKENI in the germline V gene. CDR3 size: 15 residues. In nucleotides, the CDR3 is TGTGCCAGCTCACTCGGGACAGTTAGGAACACTGAAGCTTTCTTT. As protein: CASSLGTVRNTEAFF.